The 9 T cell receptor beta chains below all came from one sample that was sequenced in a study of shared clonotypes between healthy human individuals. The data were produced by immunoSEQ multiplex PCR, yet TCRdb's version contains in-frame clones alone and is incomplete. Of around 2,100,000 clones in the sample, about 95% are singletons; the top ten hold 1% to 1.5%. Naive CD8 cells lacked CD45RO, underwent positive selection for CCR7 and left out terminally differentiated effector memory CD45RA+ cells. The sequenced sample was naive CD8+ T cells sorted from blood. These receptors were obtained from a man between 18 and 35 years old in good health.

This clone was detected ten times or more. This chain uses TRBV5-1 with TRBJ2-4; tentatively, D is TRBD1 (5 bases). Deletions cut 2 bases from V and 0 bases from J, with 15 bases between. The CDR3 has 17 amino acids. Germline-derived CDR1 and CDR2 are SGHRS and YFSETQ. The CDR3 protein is CASSFHDSDLAKNIQYF. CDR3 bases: TGCGCCAGCAGCTTCCACGACAGCGACCTAGCCAAAAACATTCAGTACTTC.

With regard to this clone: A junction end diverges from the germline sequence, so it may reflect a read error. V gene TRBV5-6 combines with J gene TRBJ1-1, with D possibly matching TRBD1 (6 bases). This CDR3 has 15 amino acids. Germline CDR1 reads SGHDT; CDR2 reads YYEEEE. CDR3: CAGSLGRTENTEAFF. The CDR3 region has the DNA TGTGCCGGCAGCTTGGGGAGGACAGAGAACACTGAAGCTTTCTTT.

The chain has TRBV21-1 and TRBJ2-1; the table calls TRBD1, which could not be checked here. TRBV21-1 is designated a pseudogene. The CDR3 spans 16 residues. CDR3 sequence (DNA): TGTGCCAGCAGTTACGATTCGGACAGGGGCCACAATGAGCAGTTCTTC. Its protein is CASSYDSDRGHNEQFF.

The CDR3 reads CASSGANTDTQYF. The CDR3 DNA follows: TGTGCCAGCTCGGGCGCAAACACAGATACGCAGTATTTT. The gene calls are TRBV7-9 and TRBJ2-3; no definite D call. Trimming left V 8 bases short and J 2 bases short, with 11 bases between. CDR1 SEHNR and CDR2 FQNEAQ come from the germline V gene (reference sequence). This CDR3 has 13 residues.

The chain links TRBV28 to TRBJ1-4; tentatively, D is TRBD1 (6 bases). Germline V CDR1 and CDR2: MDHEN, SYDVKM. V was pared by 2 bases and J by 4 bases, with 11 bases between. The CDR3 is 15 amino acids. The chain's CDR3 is CASSLPQGFNEKLFF. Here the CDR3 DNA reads TGTGCCAGCAGTTTACCCCAGGGGTTTAATGAAAAACTGTTTTTT. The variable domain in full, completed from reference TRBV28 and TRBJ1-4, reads DVKVTQSSRYLVKRTGEKVFLECVQDMDHENMFWYRQDPGLGLRLIYFSYDVKMKEKGDIPEGYSVSREKKERFSLILESASTNQTSMYLCASSLPQGFNEKLFFGSGTQLSVL.

CDR3 bases: TGCGCCAGCAGCCAAGATCACCTTACTAACTATGGCTACACCTTC. Protein sequence: CASSQDHLTNYGYTF. The rearrangement joins TRBV4-3 to TRBJ1-2; D is undetermined. V shed 0 bases and J shed 0 bases, with 8 bases lying between them. This CDR3 spans 15 amino acids. Germline V gene sequence: CDR1 LGHNA, CDR2 YSLEER.

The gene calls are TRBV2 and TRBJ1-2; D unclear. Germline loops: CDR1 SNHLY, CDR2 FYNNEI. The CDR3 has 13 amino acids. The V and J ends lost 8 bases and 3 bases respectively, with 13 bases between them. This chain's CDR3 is CASGRGEYYGYTF. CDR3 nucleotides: TGTGCCAGCGGTCGCGGGGAGTACTATGGCTACACCTTC.

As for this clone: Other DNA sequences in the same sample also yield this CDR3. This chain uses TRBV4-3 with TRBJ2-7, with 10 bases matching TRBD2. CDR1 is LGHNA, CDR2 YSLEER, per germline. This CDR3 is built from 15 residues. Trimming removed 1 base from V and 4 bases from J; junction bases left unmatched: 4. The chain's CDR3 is CASSQVAGGRYEQYF. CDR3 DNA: TGCGCCAGCAGCCAAGTAGCGGGAGGCCGTTACGAGCAGTACTTC.

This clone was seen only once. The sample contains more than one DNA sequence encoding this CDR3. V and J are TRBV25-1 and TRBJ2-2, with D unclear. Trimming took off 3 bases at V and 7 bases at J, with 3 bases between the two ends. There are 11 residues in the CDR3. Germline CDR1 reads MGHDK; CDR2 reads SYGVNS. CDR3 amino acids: CASSDGGELFF. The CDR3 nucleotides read TGTGCCAGCAGTGATGGCGGGGAGCTGTTTTTT.